This TCR beta chain was sequenced during a study of cytomegalovirus exposure and HLA in healthy donors. As regards this clone: No antigen is known for it.

The study's findings and limits: In an earlier analysis, productive rearrangement rates for most beta V segments clustered near 87% or 30%. Later on, a genetic analysis was performed. It linked a missense variant in DCLRE1C with V- and J-gene trimming of TCR beta.

Primers: 60 Vbeta forward and 13 Jbeta reverse. Some clones are missing from TCRdb's copy, which holds only in-frame ones; the method was immunoSEQ multiplex PCR. This table holds roughly 100,000 clones, around 80% found once. Germline loops: CDR1 SGHRS, CDR2 YFSETQ. Trimming took 2 bases from V and 0 from J, leaving 6 bases between them. This CDR3 is 14 amino acids long. The rearrangement joins TRBV5-1 to TRBJ2-1; D not resolved. The origin of this receptor is a young man in good health and CMV-seronegative. The sample taken for sequencing was PBMCs. The CDR3 reads CASSFSSSYNEQFF. CDR3 nucleotides: TGCGCCAGCAGCTTTTCGAGCTCCTACAATGAGCAGTTCTTC.